This is a list of T cell receptor beta chains from one sample in a study of blood T cell repertoires in COVID-19. The method was immunoSEQ multiplex PCR; TCRdb's version includes in-frame clones alone and lacks a portion of them. The profile covers around 150,000 clones, with about 90% appearing a single time and roughly 4.8% taken by the ten largest. Sequencing used peripheral blood. These receptors were taken from a man aged 25 to 40 with COVID-19, enrolled during active disease. Each CDR3 is given with its conserved first and last residue. The order of the fields is clone size, J gene, D gene, V gene, CDR3 protein, CDR3 DNA. A D gene is named only where the DNA matches it firmly. Some rows mark clone size as missing; the rest say once, few, many or name a class of expanded clone.

abundance: NA; j_gene: TRBJ2-2; d_gene: TRBD2; v_gene: TRBV11-2; CDR3aa: CASSSYGGLAGGKGELFF; CDR3nt: TGTGCCAGCAGCTCCTATGGCGGACTAGCGGGGGGGAAAGGGGAGCTGTTTTTT
abundance: NA; j_gene: TRBJ1-1; d_gene: TRBD1; v_gene: TRBV10-2; CDR3aa: CASSSRQGGTEAFF; CDR3nt: TGCGCCAGCAGTTCACGACAGGGAGGCACTGAAGCTTTCTTT
abundance: once; j_gene: TRBJ1-5; d_gene: TRBD1; v_gene: TRBV19; CDR3aa: CASSISGRGLPMFNQPQHF; CDR3nt: TGTGCCAGTAGTATCTCAGGCAGGGGGCTCCCTATGTTCAATCAGCCCCAGCATTTT
abundance: once; j_gene: TRBJ2-1; d_gene: TRBD2; v_gene: TRBV6-6; CDR3aa: CASSYVGGGEQFF; CDR3nt: TGTGCCAGCAGTTACGTCGGGGGAGGGGAACAGTTCTTC
abundance: once; j_gene: TRBJ2-2; d_gene: NA; v_gene: TRBV5-4; CDR3aa: CASSFQGTTGELFF; CDR3nt: TGTGCCAGCAGCTTCCAGGGGACAACCGGGGAGCTGTTTTTT
abundance: NA; j_gene: TRBJ2-7; d_gene: TRBD1; v_gene: TRBV28; CDR3aa: CASSFGQGFEQYF; CDR3nt: TGTGCCAGCAGTTTTGGACAGGGGTTCGAGCAGTACTTC
abundance: NA; j_gene: TRBJ1-5; d_gene: NA; v_gene: TRBV18; CDR3aa: CASSVGRSNQPQHF; CDR3nt: TGTGCCAGCTCCGTCGGTCGAAGCAATCAGCCCCAGCATTTT
abundance: NA; j_gene: TRBJ2-2; d_gene: NA; v_gene: TRBV4-1; CDR3aa: CASSQEAGSTGELFF; CDR3nt: TGCGCCAGCAGCCAAGAGGCGGGGAGCACCGGGGAGCTGTTTTTT
abundance: NA; j_gene: TRBJ2-1; d_gene: TRBD2; v_gene: TRBV7-7; CDR3aa: CASSLDSTSGSLHEQFF; CDR3nt: TGTGCCAGCAGCTTAGACTCGACTAGCGGGAGTCTACATGAGCAGTTCTTC
abundance: NA; j_gene: TRBJ1-5; d_gene: TRBD1; v_gene: TRBV18; CDR3aa: CASSPGGTGGNQPQHF; CDR3nt: TGTGCCAGCTCACCAGGGGGGACAGGGGGCAATCAGCCCCAGCATTTT
abundance: NA; j_gene: TRBJ2-1; d_gene: TRBD2; v_gene: TRBV5-1; CDR3aa: CASSLARAGSSSEQFF; CDR3nt: TGCGCCAGCAGCTTGGCCCGAGCGGGATCCTCAAGTGAGCAGTTCTTC
abundance: NA; j_gene: TRBJ2-1; d_gene: TRBD2; v_gene: TRBV4-2; CDR3aa: CASSQAASGRGYNEQFF; CDR3nt: TGTGCCAGCAGCCAAGCGGCTAGCGGGAGGGGCTACAATGAGCAGTTCTTC
abundance: once; j_gene: TRBJ2-7; d_gene: TRBD1; v_gene: TRBV10-1; CDR3aa: CASSDLTSGTGSYEQYF; CDR3nt: TGCGCCAGCAGTGACCTTACCTCCGGGACAGGGAGCTACGAGCAGTACTTC
abundance: NA; j_gene: TRBJ1-1; d_gene: TRBD1; v_gene: TRBV19; CDR3aa: CASGTVNTEAFF; CDR3nt: TGTGCCAGTGGGACAGTGAACACTGAAGCTTTCTTT
abundance: NA; j_gene: TRBJ2-7; d_gene: NA; v_gene: TRBV7-9; CDR3aa: CASSGEPSPYEQYF; CDR3nt: TGTGCCAGCAGCGGAGAGCCCTCCCCCTACGAGCAGTACTTC
abundance: NA; j_gene: TRBJ2-1; d_gene: TRBD1; v_gene: TRBV27; CDR3aa: CASSGDRGYNEQFF; CDR3nt: TGTGCCAGCAGTGGAGACAGGGGTTACAATGAGCAGTTCTTC
abundance: NA; j_gene: TRBJ1-3; d_gene: TRBD1; v_gene: TRBV6-6; CDR3aa: CASSRGQGATGNTIYF; CDR3nt: TGTGCCAGCAGTCGAGGACAGGGGGCAACTGGAAACACCATATATTTT
abundance: NA; j_gene: TRBJ1-1; d_gene: NA; v_gene: TRBV6-2/TRBV6-3; CDR3aa: CASSRDRYTEAFF; CDR3nt: TGTGCCAGCAGTCGCGACAGATACACTGAAGCTTTCTTT
abundance: NA; j_gene: TRBJ2-1; d_gene: TRBD2; v_gene: TRBV27; CDR3aa: CASSARDYLDEQFF; CDR3nt: TGTGCCAGCAGTGCCCGGGACTATCTGGATGAGCAGTTCTTC
abundance: NA; j_gene: TRBJ2-7; d_gene: NA; v_gene: TRBV5-1; CDR3aa: CASSLGRSYEQYF; CDR3nt: TGCGCCAGCAGCCTGGGGAGGTCCTACGAGCAGTACTTC
abundance: NA; j_gene: TRBJ2-7; d_gene: TRBD2; v_gene: TRBV27; CDR3aa: CASSASGGAYEQYF; CDR3nt: TGTGCCAGCAGTGCTAGCGGGGGGGCCTACGAGCAGTACTTC
abundance: NA; j_gene: TRBJ1-2; d_gene: TRBD1; v_gene: TRBV3-1/TRBV3-2; CDR3aa: CASSQGESGTGGYGYTF; CDR3nt: TGTGCCAGCAGTCAGGGTGAATCCGGGACAGGGGGTTATGGCTACACCTTC
abundance: NA; j_gene: TRBJ2-1; d_gene: NA; v_gene: TRBV3-1/TRBV3-2; CDR3aa: CASSQSVNEQFF; CDR3nt: TGTGCCAGCAGCCAGAGTGTTAATGAGCAGTTCTTC
abundance: once; j_gene: TRBJ1-6; d_gene: NA; v_gene: TRBV5-5; CDR3aa: CASSLRAGVNSPLHF; CDR3nt: TGTGCCAGCAGCTTGCGCGCAGGGGTTAATTCACCCCTCCACTTT
abundance: NA; j_gene: TRBJ1-3; d_gene: TRBD1; v_gene: TRBV28; CDR3aa: CASSLRRQGGSGNTIYF; CDR3nt: TGTGCCAGCAGTTTAAGGCGACAGGGAGGCTCTGGAAACACCATATATTTT
abundance: NA; j_gene: TRBJ2-3; d_gene: TRBD2; v_gene: TRBV19; CDR3aa: CASSLTTPVAGGSTDTQYF; CDR3nt: TGTGCCAGTAGCCTGACTACGCCTGTAGCGGGGGGTAGCACAGATACGCAGTATTTT
abundance: NA; j_gene: TRBJ1-5; d_gene: NA; v_gene: TRBV27; CDR3aa: CASSLGQTSNQPQHF; CDR3nt: TGTGCCAGCAGTTTAGGACAGACAAGCAATCAGCCCCAGCATTTT
abundance: NA; j_gene: TRBJ2-5; d_gene: NA; v_gene: TRBV9; CDR3aa: CASSPHNGETQYF; CDR3nt: TGTGCCAGCAGCCCCCATAACGGGGAGACCCAGTACTTC
abundance: NA; j_gene: TRBJ2-1; d_gene: NA; v_gene: TRBV7-9; CDR3aa: CASSPDWSYNEQFF; CDR3nt: TGTGCCAGCAGCCCGGACTGGAGTTACAATGAGCAGTTCTTC
abundance: once; j_gene: TRBJ2-3; d_gene: TRBD2; v_gene: TRBV6-6; CDR3aa: CASSNREGGTDTQYF; CDR3nt: TGTGCCAGCAGTAACCGGGAGGGCGGCACAGATACGCAGTATTTT
abundance: NA; j_gene: TRBJ2-7; d_gene: TRBD1; v_gene: TRBV28; CDR3aa: CASSPLMRGRLDYEQYF; CDR3nt: TGTGCCAGCAGTCCCCTAATGAGGGGGCGGCTAGACTACGAGCAGTACTTC